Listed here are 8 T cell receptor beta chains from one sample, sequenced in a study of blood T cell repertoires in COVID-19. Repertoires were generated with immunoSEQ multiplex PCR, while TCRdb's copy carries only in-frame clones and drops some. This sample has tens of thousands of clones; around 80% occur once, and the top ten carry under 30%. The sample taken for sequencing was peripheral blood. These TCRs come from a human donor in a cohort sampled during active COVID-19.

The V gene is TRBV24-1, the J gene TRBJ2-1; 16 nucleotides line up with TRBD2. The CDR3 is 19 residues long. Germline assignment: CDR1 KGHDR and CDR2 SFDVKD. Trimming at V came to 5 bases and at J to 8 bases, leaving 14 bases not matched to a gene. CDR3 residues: CATSAPAGTSGGAGDEQFF. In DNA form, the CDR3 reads TGTGCCACCAGTGCCCCCGCCGGGACTAGCGGGGGGGCCGGCGATGAGCAGTTCTTC.

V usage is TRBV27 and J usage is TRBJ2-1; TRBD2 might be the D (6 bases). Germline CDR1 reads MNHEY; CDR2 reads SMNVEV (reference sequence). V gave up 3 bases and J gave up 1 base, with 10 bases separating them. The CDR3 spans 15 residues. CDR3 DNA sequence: TGTGCCAGCAGTTTGGGGGGTCCGTCCTACAATGAGCAGTTCTTC. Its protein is CASSLGGPSYNEQFF.

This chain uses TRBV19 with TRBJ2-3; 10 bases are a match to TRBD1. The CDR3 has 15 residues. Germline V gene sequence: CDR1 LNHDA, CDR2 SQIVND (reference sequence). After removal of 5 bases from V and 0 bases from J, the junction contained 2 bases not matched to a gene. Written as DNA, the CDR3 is TGTGCCAGTAGTGACAGGGGGCAGAGCACAGATACGCAGTATTTT. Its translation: CASSDRGQSTDTQYF. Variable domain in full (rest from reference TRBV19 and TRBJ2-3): DGGITQSPKYLFRKEGQNVTLSCEQNLNHDAMYWYRQDPGQGLRLIYYSQIVNDFQKGDIAEGYSVSREKKESFPLTVTSAQKNPTAFYLCASSDRGQSTDTQYFGPGTRLTVL.

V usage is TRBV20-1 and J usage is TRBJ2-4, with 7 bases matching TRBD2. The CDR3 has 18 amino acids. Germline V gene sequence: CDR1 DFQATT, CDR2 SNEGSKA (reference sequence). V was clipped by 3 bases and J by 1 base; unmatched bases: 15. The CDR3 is CSASSPGSGGVAKNIQYF. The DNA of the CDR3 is TGCAGTGCTAGTAGTCCAGGGTCGGGAGGTGTTGCCAAAAACATTCAGTACTTC.

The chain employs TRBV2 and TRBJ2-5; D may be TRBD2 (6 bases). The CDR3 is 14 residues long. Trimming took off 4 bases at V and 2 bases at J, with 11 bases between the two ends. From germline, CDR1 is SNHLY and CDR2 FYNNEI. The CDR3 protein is CASSGGRIQETQYF. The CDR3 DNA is TGTGCCAGCAGTGGAGGGAGGATACAAGAGACCCAGTACTTC. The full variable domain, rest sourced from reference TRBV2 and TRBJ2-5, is EPEVTQTPSHQVTQMGQEVILRCVPISNHLYFYWYRQILGQKVEFLVSFYNNEISEKSEIFDDQFSVERPDGSNFTLKIRSTKLEDSAMYFCASSGGRIQETQYFGPGTRLLVL.

DNA for the CDR3: TGTGCCAGCAGCCAGGGCGGGCTAGCGGGGTCTTGGCAGTACTTC. It encodes CASSQGGLAGSWQYF. The chain is built from TRBV3-1 (or the pseudogene TRBV3-2) and TRBJ2-7, with 9 bases aligning to TRBD2. Germline V gene sequence: CDR1 LGHDT, CDR2 YNNKEL (reference sequence). CDR3 length: 15 residues. J was trimmed by 9 bases and V by 3 bases; bases with no gene match: 12.

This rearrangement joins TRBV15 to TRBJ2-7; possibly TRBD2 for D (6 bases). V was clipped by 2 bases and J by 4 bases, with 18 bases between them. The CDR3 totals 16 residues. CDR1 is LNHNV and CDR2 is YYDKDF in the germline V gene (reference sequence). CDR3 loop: CATSRTGTLGWYEQYF. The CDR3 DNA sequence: TGTGCCACCAGCAGAACGGGGACTCTAGGTTGGTACGAGCAGTACTTC.

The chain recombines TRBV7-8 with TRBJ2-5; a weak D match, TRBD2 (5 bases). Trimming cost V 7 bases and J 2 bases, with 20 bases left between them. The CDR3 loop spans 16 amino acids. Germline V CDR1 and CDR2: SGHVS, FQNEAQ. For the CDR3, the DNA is TGTGCCAGCACCGCTTATATATCCAGCGGTCAAGAGACCCAGTACTTC. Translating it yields CASTAYISSGQETQYF.